This T cell receptor beta chain was found in a study of the immune and genomic landscape of osteosarcoma. In the case of this clone: Its target is unknown.

Findings of the study overall: Productive clonality stayed low overall, though C3 exceeded C1.

Data came from immunoSEQ multiplex PCR; TCRdb stores just in-frame clones and leaves some out. The sample consists of 2,500 to 3,000 clones, 78% of them appearing once. Per germline, CDR1 MNHEY and CDR2 SVGAGI. The CDR3 sequence is 15 residues long. Trimming shortened V by 2 bases and J by 1 base, and 11 bases separated the two germline ends. Input material: metastatic tumor tissue from the lung. The receptor was derived from a woman under 30 with osteosarcoma. The gene calls are TRBV6-5 and TRBJ1-1; D is uncertain. CDR3: CASSYPRSGNTEAFF. The DNA of the CDR3 is TGTGCCAGCAGTTACCCAAGGTCGGGGAACACTGAAGCTTTCTTT.